This TCR beta chain derives from a study of OX40 agonist ivuxolimab in advanced cancers. Study-wide context: The eligibility criteria allowed prior anti-PD-1, anti-PD-L1 or anti-CTLA-4 therapy, and under 50% had some.

This table comes from immunoSEQ multiplex PCR, and its TCRdb copy is limited to in-frame clones, with some not included. The sample lists over 50,000 clones; around 86% were seen once. The sequence was collected from an adult with an advanced solid tumor such as melanoma, head and neck, liver or kidney cancer. The material sequenced was CD4+ or CD8+ T cells sorted from blood, taken in a trial of the OX40 agonist ivuxolimab.

The DNA of the CDR3 is TGTGCCAGCAGCTTAGGGGGTGGGACCTACGAGCAGTACTTC. Encoded protein: CASSLGGGTYEQYF. The chain uses TRBV7-2 and TRBJ2-7; D remains ambiguous. Trimming left V 1 base short and J 2 bases short, with 9 bases between. Germline CDR1 reads SGHTA; CDR2 reads FQGNSA. CDR3 size: 14 residues. The whole variable domain, remainder taken from reference TRBV7-2 and TRBJ2-7, is GAGVSQSPSNKVTEKGKDVELRCDPISGHTALYWYRQSLGQGLEFLIYFQGNSAPDKSGLPSDRFSAERTGGSVSTLTIQRTQQEDSAVYLCASSLGGGTYEQYFGPGTRLTVT.